What follows describes a single T cell receptor (beta chain). Its antigen is currently unknown. The data were taken from a study of cytomegalovirus exposure and HLA in healthy donors. Researchers ran the PCR with 60 Vbeta and 13 Jbeta primers. TCRdb's copy holds only in-frame clones and misses some; the assay was immunoSEQ multiplex PCR. The profile shows roughly 130,000 clones, roughly 75% of them singletons. Whole-study findings and limits: There were some public TCRs occurring in many donors, but most TCR sequences were rare.

The receptor was isolated from a man aged 25 to 40 in good health and CMV-seronegative. Specimen: PBMCs.

The CDR3, as DNA: TGTGCCAGCAGCAATAGACTAGCGGGGCACTACGAGCAGTACTTC. Residues: CASSNRLAGHYEQYF. The chain is built from TRBV21-1 and TRBJ2-7; the table names TRBD2, a call not compared with the DNA. TRBV21-1 is a documented pseudogene. The CDR3 length is 15 residues.